One sample yielded the 24 T cell receptor beta chains listed below, sequenced in a study of human T cells and chemical hapten exposure. As for time point: patch test 2, 6 weeks after DPC sensitization. Treatment: therapeutic diphenylcyclopropenone sensitization with weekly scalp DPC. One entry per CDR3 protein results from TCRdb running MiXCR on the RACE reads. Of a few hundred thousand distinct CDR3 sequences listed, just under 6.5% were seen once; the top ten hold about 5.4%. This material consisted of whole blood, taken in connection with sensitization to the hapten diphenylcyclopropenone (DPC). The receptors were gathered from a woman aged 18-29 years with alopecia areata. Some clones in this sample may be carry-over from other donors' samples.

This clonotype has a count of ten or more. V and J are TRBV5-8 and TRBJ2-3, with D perhaps TRBD1 (5 bases). The CDR3 spans 14 residues. Germline CDR1 and CDR2: SGHTS and YDEGEE. Trimming pared 2 bases from V and 1 base from J, leaving 8 bases between. CDR3 residues: CASSLSRGTDTQYF. The CDR3 nucleotides are TGTGCCAGCAGCTTATCCAGGGGCACAGATACGCAGTATTTT.

The chain couples TRBV5-1 to TRBJ2-3; possible D gene TRBD2, 6 bases. Between the trimmed V and J ends, which lost 2 bases and 3 bases, there was a span of 10 bases. The CDR3 consists of 14 residues. CDR1 and CDR2 from the germline V gene are SGHRS and YFSETQ. This CDR3 reads CASSFGEVTDTQYF. The CDR3 DNA reads as TGCGCCAGCAGCTTTGGGGAGGTAACAGATACGCAGTATTTT.

Only a few counts were recorded for this clonotype. The rearrangement joins TRBV7-9 to TRBJ1-1; maybe TRBD1 (5 bases). V lost 1 base and J lost 1, with 10 bases in between. The CDR3 is made up of 15 amino acids. CDR1 and CDR2 from the germline V gene are SEHNR and FQNEAQ (reference sequence). The CDR3 region is CASSLGIGGNTEAFF. CDR3 DNA: TGTGCCAGCAGCTTAGGTATCGGGGGGAACACTGAAGCTTTCTTT.

The J gene is TRBJ2-1, the V gene TRBV20-1, with D possibly TRBD1 on 6 matching bases. Germline CDR1 DFQATT, CDR2 SNEGSKA (reference sequence). The CDR3 extends over 14 amino acids. Trimming took off 5 bases at V and 1 base at J, with 12 bases between the two ends. The CDR3, as DNA: TGCAGTGCTTCGGCGGACAGTTCCTACAATGAGCAGTTCTTC. This translates into CSASADSSYNEQFF.

This chain uses TRBV10-3 with TRBJ2-7; D is unresolved. Per the germline V gene, CDR1 is ENHRY and CDR2 is SYGVKD. V was trimmed by 1 base and J by 5 bases, leaving 12 bases between them. This CDR3 comprises 14 residues. The CDR3 reads CAISEYSSVDEQYF. The CDR3 DNA reads TGTGCCATCAGTGAGTATTCGTCCGTGGACGAGCAGTACTTC.

This clonotype was observed at least ten times. V is TRBV6-5 and J is TRBJ1-2; unclear D gene. Per germline, CDR1 MNHEY and CDR2 SVGAGI. The length of the CDR3 is 14 residues. The germline V and J ends were trimmed by 0 bases and 8 bases, with 13 bases remaining between them. This chain's CDR3 is CASSYSGIAGGYTF. The CDR3 region has the DNA TGTGCCAGCAGTTACTCGGGGATAGCGGGCGGCTACACCTTC.

The V and J genes are TRBV7-9 and TRBJ1-2; possible D gene TRBD1, 6 bases. The CDR3 covers 14 residues. Germline CDR1 reads SEHNR; CDR2 reads FQNEAQ (reference sequence). V gave up 5 bases and J gave up 4 bases, with 14 bases separating them. CDR3 DNA sequence: TGTGCCAGCAGCCAACAGGGTGATTTCTATGGCTACACCTTC. Translated, it gives CASSQQGDFYGYTF.

This CDR3 is CASSFSVTGVPGYTF. For the CDR3, the DNA is TGTGCCAGCAGCTTCAGTGTGACAGGGGTACCAGGCTACACCTTC. The chain recombines TRBV7-9 with TRBJ1-2, with 8 nucleotides matching TRBD1. V was pared by 3 bases and J by 8 bases, with 11 bases of the junction left unmatched. Germline CDR1 and CDR2: SEHNR and FQNEAQ (reference sequence). CDR3 length: 15 amino acids. The entire variable domain, with the rest obtained from reference TRBV7-9 and TRBJ1-2, is as follows: DTGVSQNPRHKITKRGQNVTFRCDPISEHNRLYWYRQTLGQGPEFLTYFQNEAQLEKSRLLSDRFSAERPKGSFSTLEIQRTEQGDSAMYLCASSFSVTGVPGYTFGSGTRLTVV.

This clonotype was observed a few times. The rearrangement joins TRBV12-3 or TRBV12-4 to TRBJ2-5; D is undetermined. Trimming cost V 7 bases and J 0 bases, with 9 bases left between them. The CDR3 has 13 amino acids. The CDR3 loop reads CASKFSDQETQYF. CDR3 nucleotides: TGTGCCAGCAAATTCTCGGACCAAGAGACCCAGTACTTC.

There are many counts of this clonotype. The chain uses TRBV6-2 or TRBV6-3 and TRBJ1-1, with unresolved D. Looked up from germline, CDR1 is MNHEY and CDR2 is SVGEGT. V was pared by 6 bases and J by 1 base, with 9 bases between. The CDR3 has 13 residues. The CDR3 protein is CASRNGQNTEAFF. Written as DNA, the CDR3 is TGTGCCAGCAGAAACGGTCAGAACACTGAAGCTTTCTTT.

This clonotype was detected only a few times. The gene calls are TRBV5-1 and TRBJ1-2; tentatively, D is TRBD1 (5 bases). Germline loops: CDR1 SGHRS, CDR2 YFSETQ. V shed 4 bases and J shed 6 bases, with 19 bases lying between them. The CDR3 runs 15 residues. The CDR3 sequence is CASSPSGRGGDGYTF. The CDR3 DNA is TGCGCCAGCAGCCCATCTGGTAGGGGTGGAGATGGCTACACCTTC.

This clonotype was detected ten times or more. The chain couples TRBV20-1 to TRBJ1-6, with a possible D match to TRBD1 (6 bases). There are 13 residues in the CDR3. The ends were cut back, 6 bases at V and 7 bases at J, with 13 bases in the middle. CDR1 DFQATT and CDR2 SNEGSKA come from the germline V gene (reference sequence). CDR3 sequence reads: CSAKGGGNSPLHF. DNA of the CDR3: TGCAGTGCCAAGGGGGGCGGCAATTCACCCCTCCACTTT.

This sequence joins TRBV6-6 and TRBJ1-2; unclear D gene. Germline values: CDR1 MNHNY, CDR2 SVGAGI (reference sequence). Trimming pared 4 bases from V and 4 bases from J, leaving 16 bases between. The CDR3 contains 15 residues. CDR3 sequence (DNA): TGTGCCAGCAGTTCCCCAAGAGCTGAGGGCTATGGCTACACCTTC. This sequence encodes CASSSPRAEGYGYTF.

The rearrangement uses TRBV3-1 and TRBJ2-3; a weak D match, TRBD2 (5 bases). From germline, CDR1 is LGHDT and CDR2 YNNKEL (reference sequence). The CDR3 has 14 residues. Between the trimmed V and J ends, which lost 4 bases and 6 bases, there was a span of 14 bases. The CDR3 coding sequence is TGTGCCAGCAGCCGGGGTGGAGGTCCGGATACGCAGTATTTT. It codes for CASSRGGGPDTQYF.

This clonotype was detected ten times or more. The chain links TRBV6-5 to TRBJ2-7; possibly TRBD2 for D (6 bases). The CDR3 sequence is 13 residues long. Germline V gene lookup returns CDR1 MNHEY and CDR2 SVGAGI. With 10 bases removed from V and 3 bases from J, the gap between germline ends came to 16 bases. CDR3 loop: CATYAEGGYEQYF. The CDR3 DNA is TGTGCCACCTACGCAGAGGGAGGCTACGAGCAGTACTTC.

The chain couples TRBV6-6 to TRBJ1-6, with 8 bases lining up with TRBD1. The junction had 11 bases not matched to a gene; V was cut back by 6 bases and J by 10 bases. The germline gives CDR1 MNHNY, CDR2 SVGAGI (reference sequence). This CDR3 spans 15 amino acids. CDR3 sequence reads: CASSTTTGAGSPLHF. Here the CDR3 DNA reads TGTGCCAGCAGCACGACGACAGGGGCAGGATCACCCCTCCACTTT.

This sequence joins TRBV5-1 and TRBJ1-1, with D possibly TRBD1 on 5 matching bases. CDR3 size: 15 residues. The germline V gene encodes CDR1 SGHRS and CDR2 YFSETQ. Trimming took 6 bases from V and 0 from J, leaving 15 bases between them. CDR3 sequence: CASTSTAQLNTEAFF. The CDR3 coding sequence is TGCGCCAGCACCTCGACAGCGCAACTGAACACTGAAGCTTTCTTT.

This clonotype was found many times. V gene TRBV9 combines with J gene TRBJ1-6; 11 bases are shared with TRBD1. CDR1 is SGDLS and CDR2 is YYNGEE in the germline V gene. The V segment lost 0 bases and the J segment 11 bases; nucleotides outside the gene matches: 7. The CDR3 sequence is 16 residues long. CDR3 sequence (DNA): TGTGCCAGCAGCGTAGCTTCCGGACAGGGGGCGGCACCCCTCCACTTT. This codes for CASSVASGQGAAPLHF.

This clonotype was counted many times. The chain couples TRBV5-1 to TRBJ1-2; no reliable D call. V lost 4 bases and J lost 2, with 6 bases in between. The CDR3 runs to 12 residues. Germline V lookup: CDR1 SGHRS, CDR2 YFSETQ. The CDR3 nucleotides are TGCGCCAGCAGCACGGACAACTATGGCTACACCTTC. Protein product: CASSTDNYGYTF.

This clonotype was found a few times. The chain combines TRBV12-3 or TRBV12-4 with TRBJ1-5; 11 positions match TRBD1. The CDR3 loop spans 15 amino acids. Germline trimming cut 5 bases from V and 6 bases from J; bases unmatched to any gene: 6. The chain's CDR3 is CASSGTGTGGQPQHF. The DNA for the CDR3 is TGTGCCAGCAGTGGGACCGGGACAGGGGGTCAGCCCCAGCATTTT.

The chain is built from TRBV5-1 and TRBJ2-5, with 7 positions matching TRBD1. Germline V gives CDR1 SGHRS, CDR2 YFSETQ. The CDR3 consists of 13 residues. After removal of 2 bases from V and 4 bases from J, the junction contained 2 bases not matched to a gene. This CDR3 reads CASSFEGAETQYF. CDR3 nucleotides: TGCGCCAGCAGCTTCGAGGGGGCAGAGACCCAGTACTTC.

In its sample, this clonotype was seen many times. The chain uses TRBV12-5 and TRBJ1-2; no reliable D call. This CDR3 is 13 amino acids long. With 6 bases removed from V and 8 bases from J, the gap between germline ends came to 16 bases. CDR1 is LGHNT, CDR2 FRNRAP, per germline. The chain's CDR3 is CASGPSLGGGYTF. The CDR3 DNA sequence: TGTGCTAGTGGCCCCTCACTCGGTGGCGGCTACACCTTC.

This chain connects TRBV5-1 to TRBJ1-1; 10 bases map to TRBD1. Germline V gene lookup returns CDR1 SGHRS and CDR2 YFSETQ. The length of the CDR3 is 13 residues. Germline trimming cut 6 bases from V and 7 bases from J; bases unmatched to any gene: 6. The CDR3 is CASTTRDRGEAFF. The CDR3 nucleotides are TGCGCCAGCACCACTCGGGACAGGGGTGAAGCTTTCTTT.

This clonotype was seen a few times. The chain is built from TRBV4-2 and TRBJ2-5; 12 bases match TRBD2. Germline assignment: CDR1 LGHNA and CDR2 YNFKEQ. V was pared by 3 bases and J by 4 bases, with 9 bases of the junction left unmatched. The CDR3 is 17 amino acids. CDR3 sequence (DNA): TGTGCCAGCAGCCAGGCTAGCGGGGGGGCTCGCCGAGAGACCCAGTACTTC. Its translation is CASSQASGGARRETQYF.